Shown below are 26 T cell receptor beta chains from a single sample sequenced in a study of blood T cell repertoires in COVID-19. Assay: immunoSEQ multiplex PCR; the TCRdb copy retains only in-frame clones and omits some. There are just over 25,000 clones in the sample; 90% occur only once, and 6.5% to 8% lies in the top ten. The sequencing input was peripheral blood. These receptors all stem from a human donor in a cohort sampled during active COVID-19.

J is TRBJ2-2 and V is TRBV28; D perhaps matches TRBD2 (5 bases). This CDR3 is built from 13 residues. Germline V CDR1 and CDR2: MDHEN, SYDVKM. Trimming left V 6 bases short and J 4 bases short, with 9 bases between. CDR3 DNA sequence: TGTGCCAGCAGGGCGGCGGGCACCGGGGAGCTGTTTTTT. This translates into CASRAAGTGELFF.

In DNA, the CDR3 is TGTGCCAGTACCGAGTGGGCAAAGACTGGGGCCAACGTCCTGACTTTC. It translates to CASTEWAKTGANVLTF. This sequence joins TRBV19 and TRBJ2-6; D gene uncertain. The V end lost 7 bases, the J end lost 2 bases, and 15 bases lay between the germline ends. CDR1 is LNHDA and CDR2 is SQIVND in the germline V gene (reference sequence). This CDR3 has 16 residues.

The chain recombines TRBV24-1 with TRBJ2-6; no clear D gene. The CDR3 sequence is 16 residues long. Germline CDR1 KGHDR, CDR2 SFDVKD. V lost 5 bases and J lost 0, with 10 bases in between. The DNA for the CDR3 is TGTGCCACCAGTGGAGCCGTACGCTCTGGGGCCAACGTCCTGACTTTC. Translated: CATSGAVRSGANVLTF.

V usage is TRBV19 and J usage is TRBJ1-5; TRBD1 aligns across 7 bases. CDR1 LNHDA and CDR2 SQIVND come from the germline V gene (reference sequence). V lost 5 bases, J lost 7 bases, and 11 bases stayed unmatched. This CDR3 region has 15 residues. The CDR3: CASSRPETGLQPQHF. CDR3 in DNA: TGTGCCAGTAGTCGGCCGGAGACAGGGCTCCAGCCCCAGCATTTT.

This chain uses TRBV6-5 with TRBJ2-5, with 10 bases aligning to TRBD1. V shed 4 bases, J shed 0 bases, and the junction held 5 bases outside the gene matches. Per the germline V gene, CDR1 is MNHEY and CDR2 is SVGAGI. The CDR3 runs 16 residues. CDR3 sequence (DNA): TGTGCCAGCAGTTCTATGGACAGGGGGTACCAAGAGACCCAGTACTTC. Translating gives CASSSMDRGYQETQYF.

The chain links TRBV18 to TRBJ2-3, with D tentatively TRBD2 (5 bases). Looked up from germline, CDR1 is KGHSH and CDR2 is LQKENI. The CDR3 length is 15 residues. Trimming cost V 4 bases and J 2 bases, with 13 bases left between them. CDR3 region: CASSLSGKNTDTQYF. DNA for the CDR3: TGTGCCAGCTCACTCAGCGGCAAAAACACAGATACGCAGTATTTT.

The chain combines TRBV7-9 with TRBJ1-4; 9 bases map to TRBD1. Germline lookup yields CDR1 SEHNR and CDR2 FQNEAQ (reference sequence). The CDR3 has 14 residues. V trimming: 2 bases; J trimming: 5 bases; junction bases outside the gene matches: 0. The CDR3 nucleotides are TGTGCCAGCAGCTTAACAGGGGGCAATGAAAAACTGTTTTTT. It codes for CASSLTGGNEKLFF.

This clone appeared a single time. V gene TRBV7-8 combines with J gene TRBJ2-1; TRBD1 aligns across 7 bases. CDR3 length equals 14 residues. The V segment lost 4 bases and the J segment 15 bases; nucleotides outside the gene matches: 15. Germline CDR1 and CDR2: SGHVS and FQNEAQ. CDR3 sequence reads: CASSWGQSTNEAFF. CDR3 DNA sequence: TGTGCCAGCAGCTGGGGACAGAGTACGAATGAGGCGTTCTTC.

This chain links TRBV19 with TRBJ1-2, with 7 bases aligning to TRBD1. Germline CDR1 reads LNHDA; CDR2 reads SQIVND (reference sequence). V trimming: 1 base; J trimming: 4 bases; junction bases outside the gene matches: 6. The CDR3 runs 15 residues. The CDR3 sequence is CASSIAQTGTYGYTF. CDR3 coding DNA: TGTGCCAGTAGTATAGCCCAGACAGGGACCTATGGCTACACCTTC.

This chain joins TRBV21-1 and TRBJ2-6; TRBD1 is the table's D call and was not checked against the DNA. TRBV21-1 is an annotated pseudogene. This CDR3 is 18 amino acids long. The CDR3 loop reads CASSKNGDRGSGANVLTF. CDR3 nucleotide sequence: TGTGCCAGCAGCAAAAACGGGGACAGGGGGTCTGGGGCCAACGTCCTGACTTTC.

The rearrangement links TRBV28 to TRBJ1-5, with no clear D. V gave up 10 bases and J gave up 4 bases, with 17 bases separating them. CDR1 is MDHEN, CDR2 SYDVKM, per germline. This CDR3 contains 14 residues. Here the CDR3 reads CAIPGSSPNQPQHF. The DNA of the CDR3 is TGTGCCATCCCCGGGTCCTCTCCGAATCAGCCCCAGCATTTT. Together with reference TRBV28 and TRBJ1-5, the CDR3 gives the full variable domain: DVKVTQSSRYLVKRTGEKVFLECVQDMDHENMFWYRQDPGLGLRLIYFSYDVKMKEKGDIPEGYSVSREKKERFSLILESASTNQTSMYLCAIPGSSPNQPQHFGDGTRLSIL.

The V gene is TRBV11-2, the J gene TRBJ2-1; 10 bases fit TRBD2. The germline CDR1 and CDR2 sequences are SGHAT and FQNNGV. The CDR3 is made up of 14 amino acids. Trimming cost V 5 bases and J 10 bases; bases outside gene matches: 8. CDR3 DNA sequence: TGTGCCAGCAGCGCCCGACTAGCGGGCCCCGAGCAGTTCTTC. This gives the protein CASSARLAGPEQFF.

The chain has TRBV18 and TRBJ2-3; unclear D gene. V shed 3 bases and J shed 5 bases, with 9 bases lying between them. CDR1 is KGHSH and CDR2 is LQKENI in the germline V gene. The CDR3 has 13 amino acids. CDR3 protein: CASSPPAGDTQYF. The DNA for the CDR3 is TGTGCCAGCTCACCGCCTGCAGGAGATACGCAGTATTTT.

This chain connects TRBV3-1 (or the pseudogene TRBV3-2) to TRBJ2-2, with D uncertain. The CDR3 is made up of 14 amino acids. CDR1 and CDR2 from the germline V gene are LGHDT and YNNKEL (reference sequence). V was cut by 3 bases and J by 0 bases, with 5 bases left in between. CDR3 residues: CASSHPANTGELFF. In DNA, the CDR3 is TGTGCCAGCAGCCACCCTGCGAACACCGGGGAGCTGTTTTTT.

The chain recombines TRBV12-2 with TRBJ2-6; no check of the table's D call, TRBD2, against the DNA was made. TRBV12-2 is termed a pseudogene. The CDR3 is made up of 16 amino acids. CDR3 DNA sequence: TGTGCATACGGTCGGGGATTAAGGCCTGGGGCCAACGTCCTGACTTTC. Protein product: CAYGRGLRPGANVLTF.

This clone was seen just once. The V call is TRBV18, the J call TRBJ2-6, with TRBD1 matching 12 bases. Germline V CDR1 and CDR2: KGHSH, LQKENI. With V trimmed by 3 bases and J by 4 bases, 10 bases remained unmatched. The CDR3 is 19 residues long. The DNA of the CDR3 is TGTGCCAGCTCACCCTCCACGGGACAGGGGGCGCTGGGGGCCAACGTCCTGACTTTC. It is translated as CASSPSTGQGALGANVLTF.

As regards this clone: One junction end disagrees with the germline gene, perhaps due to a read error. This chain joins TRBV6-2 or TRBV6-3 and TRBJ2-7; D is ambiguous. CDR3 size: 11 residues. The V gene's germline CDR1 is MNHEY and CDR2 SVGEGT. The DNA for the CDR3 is TGTGCCAGCAGTCACTCCTACGAGCAGTACTTC. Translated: CASSHSYEQYF.

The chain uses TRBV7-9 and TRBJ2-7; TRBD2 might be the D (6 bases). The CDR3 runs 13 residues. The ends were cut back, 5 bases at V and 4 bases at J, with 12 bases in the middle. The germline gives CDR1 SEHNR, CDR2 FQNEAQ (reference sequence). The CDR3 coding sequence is TGTGCCAGCAGCCCGCCGGGGGAGTACGAGCAGTACTTC. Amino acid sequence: CASSPPGEYEQYF.

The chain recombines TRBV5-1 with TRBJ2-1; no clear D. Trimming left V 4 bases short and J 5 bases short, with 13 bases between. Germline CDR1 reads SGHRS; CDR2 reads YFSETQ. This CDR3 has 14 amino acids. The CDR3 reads CASSGQYVHNEQFF. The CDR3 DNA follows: TGCGCCAGCAGCGGGCAATACGTCCACAATGAGCAGTTCTTC.

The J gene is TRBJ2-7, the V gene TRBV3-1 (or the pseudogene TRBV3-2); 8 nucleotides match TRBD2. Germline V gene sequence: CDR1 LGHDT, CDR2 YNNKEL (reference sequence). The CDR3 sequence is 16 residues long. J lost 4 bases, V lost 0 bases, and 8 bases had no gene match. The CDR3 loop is CASSQELGGRLYEQYF. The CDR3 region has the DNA TGTGCCAGCAGCCAAGAGTTGGGCGGGAGGTTATACGAGCAGTACTTC.

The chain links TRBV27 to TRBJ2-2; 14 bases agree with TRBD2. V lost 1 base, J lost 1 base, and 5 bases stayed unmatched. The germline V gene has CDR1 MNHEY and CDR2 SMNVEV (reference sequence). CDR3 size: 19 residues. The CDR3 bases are TGTGCCAGCAGTTTATTGGGGACTAGCGGGAGAGAGAACACCGGGGAGCTGTTTTTT. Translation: CASSLLGTSGRENTGELFF.

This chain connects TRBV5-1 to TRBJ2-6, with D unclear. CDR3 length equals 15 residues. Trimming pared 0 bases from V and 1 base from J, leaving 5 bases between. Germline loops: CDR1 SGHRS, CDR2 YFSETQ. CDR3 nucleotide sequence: TGCGCCAGCAGCTTGGCCCTTTCTGGGGCCAACGTCCTGACTTTC. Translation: CASSLALSGANVLTF.

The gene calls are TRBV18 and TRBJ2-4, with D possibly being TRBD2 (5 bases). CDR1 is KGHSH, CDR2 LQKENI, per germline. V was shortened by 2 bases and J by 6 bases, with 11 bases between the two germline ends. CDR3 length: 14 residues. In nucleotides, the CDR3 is TGTGCCAGCTCACCAGCGGGCAGTTTAAACATTCAGTACTTC. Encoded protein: CASSPAGSLNIQYF.

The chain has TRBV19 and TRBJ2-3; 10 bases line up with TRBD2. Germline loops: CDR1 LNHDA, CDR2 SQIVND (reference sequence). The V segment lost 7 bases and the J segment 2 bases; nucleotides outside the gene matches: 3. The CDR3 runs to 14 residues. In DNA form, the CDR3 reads TGTGCCAGTAAGCGGGGGGGGAACACAGATACGCAGTATTTT. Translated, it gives CASKRGGNTDTQYF.

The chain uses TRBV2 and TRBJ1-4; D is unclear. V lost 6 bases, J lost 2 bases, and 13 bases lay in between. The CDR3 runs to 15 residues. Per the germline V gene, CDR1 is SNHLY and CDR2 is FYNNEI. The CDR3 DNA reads TGTGCCAGCAGGAGTGGGTGGGCCACTAATGAAAAACTGTTTTTT. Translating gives CASRSGWATNEKLFF.

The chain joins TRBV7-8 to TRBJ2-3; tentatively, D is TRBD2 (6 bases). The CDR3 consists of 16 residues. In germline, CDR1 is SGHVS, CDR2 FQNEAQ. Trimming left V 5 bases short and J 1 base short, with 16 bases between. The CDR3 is CASSGERDFRTDTQYF. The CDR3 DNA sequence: TGTGCCAGCAGCGGAGAACGGGACTTCCGCACAGATACGCAGTATTTT.